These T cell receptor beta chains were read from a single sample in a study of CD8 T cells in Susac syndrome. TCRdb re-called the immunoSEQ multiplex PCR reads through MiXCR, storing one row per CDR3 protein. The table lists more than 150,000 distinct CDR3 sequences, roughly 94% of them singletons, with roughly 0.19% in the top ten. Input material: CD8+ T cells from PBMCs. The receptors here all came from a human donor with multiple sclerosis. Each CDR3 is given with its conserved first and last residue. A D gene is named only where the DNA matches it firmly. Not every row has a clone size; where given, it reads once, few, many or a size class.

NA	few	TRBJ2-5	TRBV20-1	CSARVARVQETQYF	TGCAGTGCTAGAGTGGCGCGGGTTCAAGAGACCCAGTACTTC
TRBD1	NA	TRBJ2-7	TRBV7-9	CASSLGIRDRRSYEQYF	TGTGCCAGCAGCTTAGGAATCCGGGACAGAAGATCCTACGAGCAGTACTTC
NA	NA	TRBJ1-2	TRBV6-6	CASSKATGFYGYTF	TGTGCCAGCAGTAAGGCCACAGGGTTCTATGGCTACACCTTC
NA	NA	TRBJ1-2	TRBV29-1	CSVRNSKGRGGYTF	TGCAGCGTTCGGAATTCTAAGGGTCGAGGTGGCTACACCTTC
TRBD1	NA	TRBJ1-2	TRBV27	CASSPDAGTGSWNGYTF	TGTGCCAGCAGTCCTGATGCTGGGACAGGGAGTTGGAATGGCTACACCTTC
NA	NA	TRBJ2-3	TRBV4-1	CASSLTFGAGKRTDTQYF	TGCGCCAGCAGCCTGACATTTGGGGCCGGAAAACGCACAGATACGCAGTATTTT
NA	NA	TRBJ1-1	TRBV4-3	CASRGGGTEAFF	TGCGCCAGCCGTGGGGGGGGCACTGAAGCTTTCTTT
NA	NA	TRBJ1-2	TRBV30	CAWSVPRDYGYTF	TGTGCCTGGAGTGTACCCAGGGACTATGGCTACACCTTC
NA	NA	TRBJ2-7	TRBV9	CASSVEDRYEQYF	TGTGCCAGCAGCGTAGAAGACAGGTACGAGCAGTACTTC
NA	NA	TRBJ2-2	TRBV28	CASSNEWAELFF	TGTGCCAGCAGTAACGAATGGGCGGAGCTGTTTTTT
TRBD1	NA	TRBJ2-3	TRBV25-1	CASSAGTEDSTDTQYF	TGTGCCAGCAGTGCCGGGACAGAGGATTCCACAGATACGCAGTATTTT
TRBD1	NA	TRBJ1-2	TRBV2	CATTTGNGYTF	TGTGCCACTACGACAGGGAATGGCTACACCTTC
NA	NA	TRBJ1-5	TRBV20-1	CSARDPGGNQPQHF	TGCAGTGCTAGAGATCCGGGGGGCAATCAGCCCCAGCATTTT
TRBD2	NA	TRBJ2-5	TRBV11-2	CASSSDSGGAKETQYF	TGTGCCAGCAGCTCCGACTCCGGGGGGGCGAAGGAGACCCAGTACTTC
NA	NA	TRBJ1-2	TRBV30	CAWSGGPEGRYTF	TGTGCCTGGTCCGGGGGCCCAGAGGGCCGCTACACCTTC
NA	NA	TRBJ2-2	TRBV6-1	CASSPSTVLELPYTGELFF	TGTGCCAGCAGTCCATCGACGGTCCTCGAGCTCCCCTACACCGGGGAGCTGTTTTTT
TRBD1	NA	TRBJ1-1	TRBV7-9	CASSSEARTGQNTEAFF	TGTGCCAGCAGCTCTGAGGCCCGGACAGGGCAGAACACTGAAGCTTTCTTT
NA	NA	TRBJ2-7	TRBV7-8	CASSLGVTLYEQYF	TGTGCCAGCAGCTTGGGGGTCACACTTTACGAGCAGTACTTC
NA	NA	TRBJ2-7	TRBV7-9	CASGEGLSNYEQYF	TGTGCCAGCGGAGAGGGACTGAGTAACTACGAGCAGTACTTC
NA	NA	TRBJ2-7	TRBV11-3	CASSDNRDPYEQYF	TGTGCCAGCAGCGACAACAGGGACCCCTACGAGCAGTACTTC
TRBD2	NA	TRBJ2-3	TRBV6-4	CASSGTSGGADTQYF	TGTGCCAGCAGTGGGACTAGCGGGGGGGCAGATACGCAGTATTTT
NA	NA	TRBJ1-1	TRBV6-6	CASSPDSTSQAFF	TGTGCCAGCAGCCCTGACAGTACCAGCCAAGCTTTCTTT
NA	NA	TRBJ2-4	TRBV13	CASSSREGALTIQYF	TGTGCCAGCAGCTCCCGGGAGGGGGCGCTTACCATTCAGTACTTC
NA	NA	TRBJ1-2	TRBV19	CASSVGQYYGYTF	TGTGCCAGTAGTGTCGGACAGTACTATGGCTACACCTTC
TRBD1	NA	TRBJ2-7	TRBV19	CASSPGTDYYEQYF	TGTGCCAGTAGCCCCGGGACAGACTACTACGAGCAGTACTTC
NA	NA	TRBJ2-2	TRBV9	CASSPTGGPSGELFF	TGTGCCAGCAGCCCGACCGGAGGACCCTCCGGGGAGCTGTTTTTT
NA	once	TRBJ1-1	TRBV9	CASSVGSKSGTEAFF	TGTGCCAGCAGCGTAGGTTCGAAGTCGGGCACTGAAGCTTTCTTT
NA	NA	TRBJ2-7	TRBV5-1	CASFGESYEQYF	TGCGCCAGCTTCGGGGAGTCCTACGAGCAGTACTTC
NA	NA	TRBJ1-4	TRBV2	CASRGKKLFF	TGTGCCAGCCGAGGGAAAAAACTGTTTTTT
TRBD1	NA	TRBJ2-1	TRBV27	CASGTGAYNEQFF	TGTGCCAGCGGGACAGGGGCTTACAATGAGCAGTTCTTC
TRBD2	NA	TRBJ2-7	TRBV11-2	CASSLELPSGSYEQYF	TGTGCCAGCAGCTTAGAATTGCCTAGCGGATCCTACGAGCAGTACTTC
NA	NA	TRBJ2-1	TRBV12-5	CASGPGPTTYNEQFF	TGTGCTAGTGGCCCGGGACCAACCACCTACAATGAGCAGTTCTTC
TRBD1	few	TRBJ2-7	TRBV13	CASRTGSSYEQYF	TGTGCCAGCAGGACAGGGAGCTCCTACGAGCAGTACTTC
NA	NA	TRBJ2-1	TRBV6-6	CASSYFGSNNEQFF	TGTGCCAGCAGTTACTTCGGCAGCAACAATGAGCAGTTCTTC
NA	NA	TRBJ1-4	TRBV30	CAWSVPNEKLFF	TGTGCCTGGAGTGTACCTAATGAAAAACTGTTTTTT
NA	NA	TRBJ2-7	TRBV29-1	CSVEMGYEQYF	TGCAGCGTTGAAATGGGGTACGAGCAGTACTTC